A selection of T cell receptor beta chains follows, all from one sample in a study of T cell responses to AZD1222 COVID-19 vaccine. This table comes from immunoSEQ multiplex PCR, and its TCRdb copy is limited to in-frame clones, with some not included. The sample contains over 150,000 clones, around 90% of which appear only once. Sequences were derived from peripheral blood, sampled 28 days after the second AZD1222 dose. These receptors all come from an adult who received the AZD1222 COVID-19 vaccine. Each CDR3 is given with its conserved first and last residue. The order of the fields is J gene, V gene, D gene, CDR3 DNA, CDR3 protein. A D gene is named only where the DNA matches it firmly.

J: TRBJ1-2
V: TRBV4-1
D: -
DNA: TGCGCCAGCACCAAAGATCGAAGGCTGGCACCGGGCTACACCTTC
CDR3: CASTKDRRLAPGYTF

J: TRBJ1-2
V: TRBV18
D: -
DNA: TGTGCCAGCTCACAAACCGGTCCTAACTATGGCTACACCTTC
CDR3: CASSQTGPNYGYTF

J: TRBJ2-5
V: TRBV12-3/TRBV12-4
D: -
DNA: TGTGCCAGCAGTCTGTCTAAACAAGAGACCCAGTACTTC
CDR3: CASSLSKQETQYF

J: TRBJ2-5
V: TRBV2
D: TRBD2
DNA: TGTGCCAGCAGCGAGCGGGGGGTACAAGAGACCCAGTACTTC
CDR3: CASSERGVQETQYF

J: TRBJ1-5
V: TRBV6-5
D: -
DNA: TGTGCCAGCGGAAAAATGAGGGGATACAATCAGCCCCAGCATTTT
CDR3: CASGKMRGYNQPQHF

J: TRBJ1-6
V: TRBV5-1
D: -
DNA: TGCGCCAGCAGCTTGGCCGTTGGACGTTCCTATAATTCACCCCTCCACTTT
CDR3: CASSLAVGRSYNSPLHF

J: TRBJ1-6
V: TRBV18
D: -
DNA: TGTGCCAGCGCATACTCCGGGACACCTAATTCACCCCTCCACTTT
CDR3: CASAYSGTPNSPLHF

J: TRBJ1-1
V: TRBV27
D: -
DNA: TGTGCCAGCAGGATCACAGGGTCTGGAACTGAAGCTTTCTTT
CDR3: CASRITGSGTEAFF

J: TRBJ1-5
V: TRBV6-5
D: -
DNA: TGTGCCAGCAGTTACGGGGCCAATCAGCCCCAGCATTTT
CDR3: CASSYGANQPQHF

J: TRBJ2-7
V: TRBV10-2
D: TRBD2
DNA: TGCGCCAGCCGTTTTGGGGAGGGGTCCTACGAGCAGTACTTC
CDR3: CASRFGEGSYEQYF

J: TRBJ2-2
V: TRBV19
D: -
DNA: TGTGCCAGTAGTCTCTCCAAAACAGGGCTCACCGGGGAGCTGTTTTTT
CDR3: CASSLSKTGLTGELFF

J: TRBJ1-4
V: TRBV18
D: -
DNA: TGTGCCAGCTCACGAACACTGACTAATGAAAAACTGTTTTTT
CDR3: CASSRTLTNEKLFF

J: TRBJ1-5
V: TRBV15
D: -
DNA: TGTGCCACCAGCAACCTAAGGGACAATCAGCCCCAGCATTTT
CDR3: CATSNLRDNQPQHF

J: TRBJ1-2
V: TRBV12-3/TRBV12-4
D: TRBD1
DNA: TGTGCCAGCAGTACCGGGACAGGCTATGGCTACACCTTC
CDR3: CASSTGTGYGYTF

J: TRBJ2-7
V: TRBV21-1
D: -
DNA: TGTGCCAGCAGGACCTGGGAGGGGCAATCCTACGAGCAGTACTTC
CDR3: CASRTWEGQSYEQYF